A single TCR beta chain is shown here with its context. The repertoire was sequenced with immunoSEQ multiplex PCR; TCRdb's copy has only in-frame clones and lacks some. The table lists tens of thousands of clones, around nine tenths of them singletons. This sample is drawn from a study of T cell changes during pregnancy in multiple sclerosis. The CDR3 is 14 amino acids. The J segment lost 5 bases and the V segment lost 5 bases, leaving 5 bases of the junction unmatched. CDR1 is SGHRS and CDR2 is YFSETQ in the germline V gene. This chain uses TRBV5-1 with TRBJ2-3; 10 bases align to TRBD2. Sequencing used CD4+ T cells from peripheral blood mononuclear cells, obtained before pregnancy. The origin of this receptor is a female donor with multiple sclerosis, enrolled in a pregnancy study. CDR3 DNA: TGCGCCAGCAGTCCTAGCGGGGGTGGAGATACGCAGTATTTT. This gives the protein CASSPSGGGDTQYF.